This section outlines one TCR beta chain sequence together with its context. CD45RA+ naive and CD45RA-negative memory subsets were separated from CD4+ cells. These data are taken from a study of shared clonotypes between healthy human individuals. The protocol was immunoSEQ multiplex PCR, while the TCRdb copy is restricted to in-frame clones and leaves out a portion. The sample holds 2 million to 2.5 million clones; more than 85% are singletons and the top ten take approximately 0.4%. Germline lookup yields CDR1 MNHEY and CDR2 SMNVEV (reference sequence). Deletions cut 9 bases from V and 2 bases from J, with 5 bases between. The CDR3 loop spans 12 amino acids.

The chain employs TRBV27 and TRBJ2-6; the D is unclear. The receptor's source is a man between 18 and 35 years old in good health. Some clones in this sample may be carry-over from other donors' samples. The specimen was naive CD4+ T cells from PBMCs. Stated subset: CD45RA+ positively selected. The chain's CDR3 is CASTPGANVLTF. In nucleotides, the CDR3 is TGTGCCAGTACCCCTGGGGCCAACGTCCTGACTTTC.